This TCR beta chain emerged from a study of T cell responses to AZD1222 COVID-19 vaccine. Study-wide background: Second-dose schedules of about 4 or about 12 weeks were combined.

Data came from immunoSEQ multiplex PCR; TCRdb stores just in-frame clones and leaves some out. The sample records about 120,000 clones, around 91% being singletons. The germline V gene has CDR1 MNHEY and CDR2 SMNVEV (reference sequence). The CDR3 length is 11 residues. V was pared by 4 bases and J by 7 bases, with 7 bases between. With regard to this clone: Its cognate antigen is unknown.

General study findings and limits: All repertoire sampling was performed exclusively after the peak T cell response. Seropositivity was recorded at baseline in only 6 or 7 AZD1222 recipients. Following two doses of AZD1222, Spike-specific TCR breadth and depth rose.

The chain is built from TRBV27 and TRBJ1-1; D may be TRBD1 (5 bases). The TCR sequence derives from an adult in good health. The material was peripheral blood, obtained on day 0 of AZD1222 vaccination. CDR3 bases: TGTGCCAGCAGTTCGGGGGGTGAAGCTTTCTTT. This encodes CASSSGGEAFF.